Described below is a single T cell receptor (beta chain) sequence and its context. Its antigen remains unidentified. Every participating donor contributed 9.5 to 10 milliliters of peripheral blood through a draw. This sample was included in a study of blood T cells in healthy people across ages. A second PCR of roughly 7 to 11 cycles used a sample-barcoded 5' primer and a J-beta primer mix. Every cDNA molecule bore a tag from a template-switch adaptor containing 12 random nucleotides. TCRdb re-called the 5' RACE reads through MiXCR, storing one row per CDR3 protein. The sample holds over 600,000 distinct CDR3 sequences, less than 45% seen once. Overall study findings and caveats: A strong correlation was seen between TCR beta diversity and naive T cell percentage.

The CDR3 is 16 residues long. V shed 7 bases and J 1 base; nucleotides not matched to a gene: 6. Germline V lookup: CDR1 SNHLY, CDR2 FYNNEI. V is TRBV2 and J is TRBJ2-5; 13 bases are a match to TRBD2. Sequences were obtained from blood. The source of this sequence is a man at least 80 years old in good health. The CDR3, as DNA: TGTGCCAGCAAGTTACTAGCGGGAGGGCCCCAAGAGACCCAGTACTTC. Protein: CASKLLAGGPQETQYF. Full variable domain (outside the CDR3, taken from reference TRBV2 and TRBJ2-5): EPEVTQTPSHQVTQMGQEVILRCVPISNHLYFYWYRQILGQKVEFLVSFYNNEISEKSEIFDDQFSVERPDGSNFTLKIRSTKLEDSAMYFCASKLLAGGPQETQYFGPGTRLLVL.